This T cell receptor beta chain originates from a study of blood T cell repertoires in COVID-19. V was pared by 2 bases and J by 2 bases, with 3 bases of the junction left unmatched. This CDR3 is 16 amino acids long. Per the germline V gene, CDR1 is MDHEN and CDR2 is SYDVKM. Produced via immunoSEQ multiplex PCR; TCRdb's table is partial and in-frame only. The data hold roughly 68,000 clones, with roughly 80% observed a single time. Material: PBMCs or T cells enriched from blood (not recorded which). The TCR sequence derives from a woman aged 40-49 years with acute COVID-19. V gene TRBV28 combines with J gene TRBJ2-1; 10 bases match TRBD2. CDR3 nucleotide sequence: TGTGCCAGCAGTTTAATCCTAGCGGGAGCCTACAATGAGCAGTTCTTC. The encoded protein is CASSLILAGAYNEQFF. The complete variable domain, with remaining parts taken from reference TRBV28 and TRBJ2-1, reads DVKVTQSSRYLVKRTGEKVFLECVQDMDHENMFWYRQDPGLGLRLIYFSYDVKMKEKGDIPEGYSVSREKKERFSLILESASTNQTSMYLCASSLILAGAYNEQFFGPGTRLTVL.